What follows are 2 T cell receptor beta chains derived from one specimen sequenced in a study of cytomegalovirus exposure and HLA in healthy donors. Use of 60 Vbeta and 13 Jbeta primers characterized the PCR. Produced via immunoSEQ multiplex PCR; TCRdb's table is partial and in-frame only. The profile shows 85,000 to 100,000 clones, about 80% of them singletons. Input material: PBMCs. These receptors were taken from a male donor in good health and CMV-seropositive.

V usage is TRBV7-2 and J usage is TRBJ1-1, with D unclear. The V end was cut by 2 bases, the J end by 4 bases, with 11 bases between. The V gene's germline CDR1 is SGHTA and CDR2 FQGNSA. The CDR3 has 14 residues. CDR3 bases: TGTGCCAGCAGCTTACCAGGAGGACGCACTGAAGCTTTCTTT. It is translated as CASSLPGGRTEAFF. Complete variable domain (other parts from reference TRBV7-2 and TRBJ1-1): GAGVSQSPSNKVTEKGKDVELRCDPISGHTALYWYRQSLGQGLEFLIYFQGNSAPDKSGLPSDRFSAERTGGSVSTLTIQRTQQEDSAVYLCASSLPGGRTEAFFGQGTRLTVV.

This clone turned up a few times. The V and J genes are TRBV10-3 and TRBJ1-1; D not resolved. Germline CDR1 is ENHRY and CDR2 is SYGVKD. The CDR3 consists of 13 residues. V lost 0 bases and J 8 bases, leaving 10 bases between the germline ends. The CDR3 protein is CAISESLVVEAFF. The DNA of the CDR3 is TGTGCCATCAGTGAGTCCCTTGTCGTAGAAGCTTTCTTT.